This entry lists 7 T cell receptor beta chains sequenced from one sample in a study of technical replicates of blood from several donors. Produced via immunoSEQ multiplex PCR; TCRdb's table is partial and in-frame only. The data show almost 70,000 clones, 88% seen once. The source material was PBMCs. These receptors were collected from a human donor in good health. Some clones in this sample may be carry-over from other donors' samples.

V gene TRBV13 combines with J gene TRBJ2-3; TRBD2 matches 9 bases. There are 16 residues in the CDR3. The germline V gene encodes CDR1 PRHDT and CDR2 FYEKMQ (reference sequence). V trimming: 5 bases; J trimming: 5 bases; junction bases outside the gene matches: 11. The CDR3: CASSPRSGGQEDTQYF. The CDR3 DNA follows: TGTGCCAGCAGCCCCAGAAGCGGGGGGCAGGAAGATACGCAGTATTTT.

The CDR3 is CASSLTHTDTQYF. The CDR3 DNA reads as TGTGCCAGCAGCTTAACCCACACAGATACGCAGTATTTT. The chain has TRBV7-3 and TRBJ2-3, with D hard to call. The ends were cut back, 0 bases at V and 2 bases at J, with 3 bases in the middle. The CDR3 is 13 amino acids. CDR1 is SGHTA and CDR2 is FQGTGA in the germline V gene.

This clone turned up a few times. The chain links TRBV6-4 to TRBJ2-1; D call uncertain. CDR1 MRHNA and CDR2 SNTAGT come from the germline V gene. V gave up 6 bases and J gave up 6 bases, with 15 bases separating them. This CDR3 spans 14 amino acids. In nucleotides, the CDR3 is TGTGCCAGCAGCATGGAAGTTTCGGGCAATGAGCAGTTCTTC. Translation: CASSMEVSGNEQFF.

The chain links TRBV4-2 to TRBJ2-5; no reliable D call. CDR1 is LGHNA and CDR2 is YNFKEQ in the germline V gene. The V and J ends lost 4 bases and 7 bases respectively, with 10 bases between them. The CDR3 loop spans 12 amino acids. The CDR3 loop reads CASSPESGTQYF. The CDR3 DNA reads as TGTGCCAGCAGCCCCGAGTCGGGGACCCAGTACTTC.

The CDR3 DNA is TGTGCCAGCAGCCAGGCTAGCGCGTACTACACCGGGGAGCTGTTTTTT. Translating it yields CASSQASAYYTGELFF. This chain joins TRBV14 and TRBJ2-2; D is possibly TRBD2 (6 bases). This CDR3 spans 16 amino acids. Trimming shortened V by 3 bases and J by 3 bases, and 14 bases separated the two germline ends. Germline CDR1 SGHDN, CDR2 FVKESK. The full variable domain, completed using reference TRBV14 and TRBJ2-2, is EAGVTQFPSHSVIEKGQTVTLRCDPISGHDNLYWYRRVMGKEIKFLLHFVKESKQDESGMPNNRFLAERTGGTYSTLKVQPAELEDSGVYFCASSQASAYYTGELFFGEGSRLTVL.

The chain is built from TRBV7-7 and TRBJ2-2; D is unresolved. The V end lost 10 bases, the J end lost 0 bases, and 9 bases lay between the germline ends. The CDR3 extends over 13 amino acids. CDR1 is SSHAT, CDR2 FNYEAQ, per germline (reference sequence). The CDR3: CAIGRANTGELFF. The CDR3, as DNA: TGTGCCATTGGGCGCGCGAACACCGGGGAGCTGTTTTTT.

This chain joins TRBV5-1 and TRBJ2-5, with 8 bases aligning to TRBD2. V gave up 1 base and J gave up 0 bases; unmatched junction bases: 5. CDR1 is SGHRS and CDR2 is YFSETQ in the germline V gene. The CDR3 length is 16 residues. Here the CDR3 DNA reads TGCGCCAGCAGCTTGCAACGGGGGGGGTACCAAGAGACCCAGTACTTC. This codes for CASSLQRGGYQETQYF.